The T cell receptor (beta chain) described here comes from a study of cytomegalovirus exposure and HLA in healthy donors. CDR3 length: 12 amino acids. Germline lookup yields CDR1 MNHEY and CDR2 SVGAGI. Trimming left V 6 bases short and J 4 bases short, with 9 bases between. Assay used: immunoSEQ multiplex PCR; TCRdb lists only in-frame clones, some missing. The table has roughly 270,000 clones, roughly 88% seen once; the top ten hold approximately 0.94%. The study, taken as a whole, reports: In the roughly 120 validation repertoires, just under 95% of cluster scores exceeded 0, per a later analysis.

Only a few counts were recorded for this clone. What it binds is not known. Other nucleotide sequences in the sample specify the same CDR3. This chain uses TRBV6-5 with TRBJ1-2; weak D call: TRBD1 (6 bases). The clonotype originates from a woman in her late teens or twenties in good health and CMV-seronegative. Sample: PBMCs. The CDR3, as DNA: TGTGCCAGCAGGACAGGCCTCTATGGCTACACCTTC. Translated, it gives CASRTGLYGYTF.